Here is one TCR beta chain with its context. What it recognizes is unknown. Three rounds of nested PCR, following a modified ARM-PCR protocol, produced the TCRbeta library. From the multiplex PCR reads, TCRdb called clonotypes with MiXCR, one entry per CDR3 protein. This table holds some 120,000 distinct CDR3 sequences, about 66% found once. This sample stems from a study of tumor and adjacent non-tumor tissue in lung cancer. General study findings and limits: Tumor tissue had significantly higher TCR diversity than normal lung. Patients with more diverse tumor TCRs had worse survival.

After removal of 2 bases from V and 2 bases from J, the junction contained 5 bases not matched to a gene. The germline V gene has CDR1 SGHDN and CDR2 FVKESK. The CDR3 runs to 16 residues. The template was RNA from unsorted bulk tissue. Chemotherapy-naive patients with new lung cancer underwent thoracic surgery in China, August–November 2014. The chain uses TRBV14 and TRBJ2-1; 8 bases fit TRBD2. The sequencing sample was made of lung tumor tissue. This clonotype was sampled from a young man with non-small cell lung cancer. The CDR3 DNA sequence: TGTGCCAGCAGCCAATCACTAGCGGAAGCCTACAATGAGCAGTTCTTC. The encoded protein is CASSQSLAEAYNEQFF.